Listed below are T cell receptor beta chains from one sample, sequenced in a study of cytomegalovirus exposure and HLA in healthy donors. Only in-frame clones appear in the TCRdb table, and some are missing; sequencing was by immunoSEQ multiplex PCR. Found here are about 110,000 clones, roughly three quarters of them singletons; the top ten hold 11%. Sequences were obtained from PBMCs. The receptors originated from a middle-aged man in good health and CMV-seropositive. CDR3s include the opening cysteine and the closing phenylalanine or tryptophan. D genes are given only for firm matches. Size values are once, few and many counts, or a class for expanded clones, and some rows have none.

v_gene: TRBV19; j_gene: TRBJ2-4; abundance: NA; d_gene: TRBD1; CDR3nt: TGTGCCAGTAGTAAGGACAGGGCTATCAAAAACATTCAGTACTTC; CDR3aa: CASSKDRAIKNIQYF
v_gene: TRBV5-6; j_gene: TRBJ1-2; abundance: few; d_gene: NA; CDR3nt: TGTGCCAGCAGCTTAGGAGATTATGGCTACACCTTC; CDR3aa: CASSLGDYGYTF
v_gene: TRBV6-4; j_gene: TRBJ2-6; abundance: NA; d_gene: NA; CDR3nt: TGTGCCAGCAGTGAGAGGGTTACTGGGGCCAACGTCCTGACTTTC; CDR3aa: CASSERVTGANVLTF
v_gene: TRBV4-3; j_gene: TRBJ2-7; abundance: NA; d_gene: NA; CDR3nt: TGCGCCAGCAGCCAAGATCTGGCGGAACCCTACGAGCAGTACTTC; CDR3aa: CASSQDLAEPYEQYF
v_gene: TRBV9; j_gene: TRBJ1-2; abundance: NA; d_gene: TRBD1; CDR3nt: TGTGCCAGCAGCGCCACCGGGACAGGGGGCCCTAACTATGGCTACACCTTC; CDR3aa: CASSATGTGGPNYGYTF
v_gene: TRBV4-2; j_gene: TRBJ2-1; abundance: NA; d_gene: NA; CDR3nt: TGTGCCAGCAGCCCAGACCTAACGGGGGAGCAGTTCTTC; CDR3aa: CASSPDLTGEQFF
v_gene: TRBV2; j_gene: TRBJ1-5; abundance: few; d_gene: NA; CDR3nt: TGTGCCAGCAGTGGTCTAGGTAGCAATCAGCCCCAGCATTTT; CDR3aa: CASSGLGSNQPQHF
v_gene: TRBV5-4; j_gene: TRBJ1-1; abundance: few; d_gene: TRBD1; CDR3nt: TGTGCCAGCAGCTCCGGGAGGGACAGGGGGCAAAGGACTGAAGCTTTCTTT; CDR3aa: CASSSGRDRGQRTEAFF
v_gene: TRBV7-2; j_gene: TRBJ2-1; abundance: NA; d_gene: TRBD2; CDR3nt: TGTGCCAGCAGCTTCGGAATAGCGGGATACAATGAGCAGTTCTTC; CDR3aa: CASSFGIAGYNEQFF
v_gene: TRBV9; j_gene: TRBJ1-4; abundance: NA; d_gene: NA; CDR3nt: TGTGCCAGCAGCGAAGACGGAGCAACTAATGAAAAACTGTTTTTT; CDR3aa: CASSEDGATNEKLFF
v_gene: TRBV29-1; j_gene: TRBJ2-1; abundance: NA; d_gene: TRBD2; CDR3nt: TGCAGCGTTGGAGCAAGCGGGAAGCCCAATGAGCAGTTCTTC; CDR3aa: CSVGASGKPNEQFF
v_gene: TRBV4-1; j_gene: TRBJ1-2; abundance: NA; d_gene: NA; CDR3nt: TGCGCCAGCAGCCTAAAAGAAGCGACTAACTATGGCTACACCTTC; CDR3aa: CASSLKEATNYGYTF
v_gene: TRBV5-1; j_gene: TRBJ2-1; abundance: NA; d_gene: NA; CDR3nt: TGCGCCAGCAGCTTGGAGGGTGGGGCGGATGAGCAGTTCTTC; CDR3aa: CASSLEGGADEQFF
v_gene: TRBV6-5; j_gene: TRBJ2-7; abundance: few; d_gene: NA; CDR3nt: TGTGCCAGCAGTTACGGCCGGGATACCTACGAGCAGTACTTC; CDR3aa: CASSYGRDTYEQYF
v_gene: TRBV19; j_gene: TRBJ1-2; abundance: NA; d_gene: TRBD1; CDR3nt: TGTGCCACTACCGGGACAGGGGCCTATGGCTACACCTTC; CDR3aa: CATTGTGAYGYTF
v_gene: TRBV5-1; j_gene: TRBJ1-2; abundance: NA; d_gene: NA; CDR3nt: TGCGCCAGCAGCCTAGGACAGATGAACTATGGCTACACCTTC; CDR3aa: CASSLGQMNYGYTF
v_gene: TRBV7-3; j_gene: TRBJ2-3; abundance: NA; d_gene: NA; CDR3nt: TGTGCCAGCAGCTTACTTGGCGGGGTATCTAGCACAGATACGCAGTATTTT; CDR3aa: CASSLLGGVSSTDTQYF
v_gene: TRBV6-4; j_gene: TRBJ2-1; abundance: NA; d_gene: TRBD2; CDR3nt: TGTGCCAGCAGTGCCGAGGGACTAGCGGGAGGAAACAATGAGCAGTTCTTC; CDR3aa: CASSAEGLAGGNNEQFF
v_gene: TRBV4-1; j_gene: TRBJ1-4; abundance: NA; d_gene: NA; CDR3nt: TGCGCCAGCAGCCAAGCCACAGGCCCCAATGAAAAACTGTTTTTT; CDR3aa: CASSQATGPNEKLFF
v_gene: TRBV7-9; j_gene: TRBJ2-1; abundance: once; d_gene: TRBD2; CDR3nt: TGTGCCAGCAGCTTAGAGGGGGGACTAGCGGGTTGGGAGGCCAATGAGCAGTTCTTC; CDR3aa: CASSLEGGLAGWEANEQFF
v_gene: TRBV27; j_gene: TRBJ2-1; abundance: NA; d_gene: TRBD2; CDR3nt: TGTGCCAGCAGTTTAAGGCTAGCGGAGGCGCGTGAGCAGTTCTTC; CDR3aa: CASSLRLAEAREQFF
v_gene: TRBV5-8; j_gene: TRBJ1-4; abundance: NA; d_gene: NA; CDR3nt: TGTGCCAGCAGCCCCCGGACGGAGGCAACTAATGAAAAACTGTTTTTT; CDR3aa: CASSPRTEATNEKLFF
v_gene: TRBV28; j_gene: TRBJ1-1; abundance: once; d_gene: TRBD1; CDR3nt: TGTGCCAGCAGTTCTCACCGGGACAGGAGTTTCGGTGAAGCTTTCTTT; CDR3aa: CASSSHRDRSFGEAFF
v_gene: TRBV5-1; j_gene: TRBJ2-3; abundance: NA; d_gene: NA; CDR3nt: TGCGCCAGCAGCTCCCTGCCCAGGGTACCGGAGGGTACGCAGTATTTT; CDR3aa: CASSSLPRVPEGTQYF
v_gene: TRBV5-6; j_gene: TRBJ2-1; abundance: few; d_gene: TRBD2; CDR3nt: TGTGCCAGCAGCCCGGGACTAGCGGTAACTAACAATGAGCAGTTCTTC; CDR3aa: CASSPGLAVTNNEQFF
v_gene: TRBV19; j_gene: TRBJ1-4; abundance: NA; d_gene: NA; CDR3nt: TGTGCCAGTAGTTCTCCCGGGACACCCAAGGAGGAAAAACTGTTTTTT; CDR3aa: CASSSPGTPKEEKLFF
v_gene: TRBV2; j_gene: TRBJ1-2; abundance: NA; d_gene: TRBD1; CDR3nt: TGTGCCAGCAGTGAAGAGGGACAGGGGGGTGGCTACACCTTC; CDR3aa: CASSEEGQGGGYTF
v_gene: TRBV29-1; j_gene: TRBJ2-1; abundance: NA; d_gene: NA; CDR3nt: TGCAGCGTTGACAGCTACAATGAGCAGTTCTTC; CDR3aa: CSVDSYNEQFF
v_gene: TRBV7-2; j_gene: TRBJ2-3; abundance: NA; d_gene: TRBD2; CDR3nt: TGTGCCAGCAGCTTACCCCACGAGCGGGAGGCAGATACGCAGTATTTT; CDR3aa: CASSLPHEREADTQYF
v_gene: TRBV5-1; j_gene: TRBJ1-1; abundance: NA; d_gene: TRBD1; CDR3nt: TGCGCCAGCAGCAGGGGGGACAGAACGAACACTGAAGCTTTCTTT; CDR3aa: CASSRGDRTNTEAFF
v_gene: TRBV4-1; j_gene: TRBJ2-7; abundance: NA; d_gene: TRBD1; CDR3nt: TGCGCCAGCAGCCCCCATGCGGGACAGGGAGGGTACGAGCAGTACTTC; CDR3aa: CASSPHAGQGGYEQYF
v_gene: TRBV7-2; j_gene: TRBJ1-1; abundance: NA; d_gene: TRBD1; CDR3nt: TGTGCCAGCAGCTTATATATAGGGACAGGGGTCTTTAAAGCTTTCTTT; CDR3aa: CASSLYIGTGVFKAFF
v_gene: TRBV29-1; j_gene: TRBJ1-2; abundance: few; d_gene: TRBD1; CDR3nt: TGCAGCGTTAAAAGAGACAGGGACATTTATGGCTACACCTTC; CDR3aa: CSVKRDRDIYGYTF
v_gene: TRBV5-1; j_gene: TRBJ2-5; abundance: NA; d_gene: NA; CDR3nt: TGCGCCAGCAGCTTGGAGGGCAGGGAAGAGACCCAGTACTTC; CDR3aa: CASSLEGREETQYF
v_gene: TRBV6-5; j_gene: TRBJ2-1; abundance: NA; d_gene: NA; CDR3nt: TGTGCCAGCAGGGAGGGGATCTACAATGAGCAGTTCTTC; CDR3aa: CASREGIYNEQFF
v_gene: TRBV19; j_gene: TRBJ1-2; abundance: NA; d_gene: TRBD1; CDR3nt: TGTGCCAGTAGTTCGGGCTCCCGGGACAGCCACTATGGCTACACCTTC; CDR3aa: CASSSGSRDSHYGYTF
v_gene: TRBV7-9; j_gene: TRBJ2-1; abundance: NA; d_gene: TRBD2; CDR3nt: TGTGCCAGCAGCTCAAGACTAGCGGGGATAAATGAGCAGTTCTTC; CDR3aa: CASSSRLAGINEQFF
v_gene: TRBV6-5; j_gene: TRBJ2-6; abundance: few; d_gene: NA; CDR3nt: TGTGCCAGCAGTCCCTCGTATGGGGCCAACGTCCTGACTTTC; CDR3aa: CASSPSYGANVLTF
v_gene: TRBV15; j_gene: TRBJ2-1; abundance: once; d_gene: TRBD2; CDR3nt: TGTGCCACCAGGGGACTAGCGGGAGCGGGATACAATGAGCAGTTCTTC; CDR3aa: CATRGLAGAGYNEQFF
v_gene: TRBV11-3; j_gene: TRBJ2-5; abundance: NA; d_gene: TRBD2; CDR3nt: TGTGCCAGCAGCTTGCGGGAGGGGCAAGAGACCCAGTACTTC; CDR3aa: CASSLREGQETQYF
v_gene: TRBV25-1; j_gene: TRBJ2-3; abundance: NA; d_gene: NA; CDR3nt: TGTGCCAGCAGTAGCGGGAGCACAGATACGCAGTATTTT; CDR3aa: CASSSGSTDTQYF
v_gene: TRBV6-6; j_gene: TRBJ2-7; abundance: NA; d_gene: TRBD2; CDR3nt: TGTGCCAGCAGCTCCGGGACTAGCGGTACCTACGAGCAGTACTTC; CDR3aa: CASSSGTSGTYEQYF
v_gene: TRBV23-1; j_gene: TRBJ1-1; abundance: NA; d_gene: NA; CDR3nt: TGCGCCAGCAGCCTCGAAGCTTTCTTT; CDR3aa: CASSLEAFF
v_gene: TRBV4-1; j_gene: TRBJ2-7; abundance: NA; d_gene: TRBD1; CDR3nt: TGCGCCAGCAGCCAAGCGGGACAGGCCTACGAGCAGTACTTC; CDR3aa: CASSQAGQAYEQYF
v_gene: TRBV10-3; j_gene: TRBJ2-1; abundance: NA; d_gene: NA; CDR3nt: TGTGCCATCAGTGATCTGGAGCAGACCTACAATGAGCAGTTCTTC; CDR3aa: CAISDLEQTYNEQFF
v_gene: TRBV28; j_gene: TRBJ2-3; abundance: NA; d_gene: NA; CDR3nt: TGTGCCAGCAGTTCCCCCAGCACCACGGGGTGGGCCACAGATACGCAGTATTTT; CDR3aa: CASSSPSTTGWATDTQYF
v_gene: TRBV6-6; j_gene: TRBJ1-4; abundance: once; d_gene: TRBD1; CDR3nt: TGTGCCACCCAAGGACTCCGGGACAGGGGCGAAAAACTGTTTTTT; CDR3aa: CATQGLRDRGEKLFF
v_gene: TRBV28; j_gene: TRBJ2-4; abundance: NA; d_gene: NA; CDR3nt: TGTGCCAGCAGCCCCTTGGGGGGTAAAAACATTCAGTACTTC; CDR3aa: CASSPLGGKNIQYF
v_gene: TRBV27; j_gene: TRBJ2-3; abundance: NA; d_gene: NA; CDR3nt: TGTGCCAGCAGTTTTGTCAGGGAACGCACAGATACGCAGTATTTT; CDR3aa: CASSFVRERTDTQYF
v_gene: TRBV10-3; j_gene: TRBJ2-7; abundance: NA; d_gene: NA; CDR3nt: TGTGCCATCAGTGAAAGCACAGCCTACGAGCAGTACTTC; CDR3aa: CAISESTAYEQYF
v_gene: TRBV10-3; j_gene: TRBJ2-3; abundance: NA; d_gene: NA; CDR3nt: TGTGCCATCAAGGTGGGACTTTTCACAGATACGCAGTATTTT; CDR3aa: CAIKVGLFTDTQYF